This T cell receptor beta chain is drawn from a study of T cell repertoires in aging, cancer and after chemotherapy. On the study more broadly: Six age groups, ranging from 30 or younger to 70 or older, included the donors. Repeat sampling of healthy donors over several months to years showed clear clonal overlap.

TRB rearrangements spanning V, D and J were amplified using mixed TRB-A/B primers. In TCRdb, the multiplex PCR reads were re-called with MiXCR into one record per CDR3 protein. The profile shows about 10,000 distinct CDR3 sequences, 24% of them singletons. Amplification of TCR beta used genomic DNA extracted from peripheral blood. Germline-derived CDR1 and CDR2 are SGHRS and YFSETQ. The CDR3 covers 12 residues. V was cut by 0 bases and J by 7 bases, with 8 bases left in between. V gene TRBV5-1 combines with J gene TRBJ2-7; D gene uncertain. This TCR was recovered from a human donor in good health. Sequencing was carried out using blood. CDR3 coding DNA: TGCGCCAGCAGCTTGGAGGGTAGGGAGCAGTACTTC. Its translation is CASSLEGREQYF.